This TCR beta chain was captured by sequencing in a study of blood T cell repertoires in COVID-19. For the study at large: From T cells, B-cell-depleted T cells, or PBMCs came the material, which was cDNA or gDNA.

CDR3 length: 16 residues. From germline, CDR1 is LNHDA and CDR2 SQIVND (reference sequence). V dropped 7 bases and J dropped 0; count of bases not matched to a gene: 8. Per the study methods: Using reference gene primer amplification, nucleated cell counts were estimated. The method was immunoSEQ multiplex PCR; TCRdb's version includes in-frame clones alone and lacks a portion of them. The D gene and trimming were derived from the DNA, and the V and J assignments and clone size from that table. In the table there are under 200,000 clones, around four fifths of which are singletons. The sequence derives from a man aged 70 or older with active or convalescent COVID-19. The chain recombines TRBV19 with TRBJ1-5, with 8 bases lining up with TRBD1. The sequencing sample was made of peripheral blood. CDR3 nucleotides: TGTGCCAGTAACAGGGGGAGAGGTTATAGCAATCAGCCCCAGCATTTT. It codes for CASNRGRGYSNQPQHF. The full variable domain, rest sourced from reference TRBV19 and TRBJ1-5, is DGGITQSPKYLFRKEGQNVTLSCEQNLNHDAMYWYRQDPGQGLRLIYYSQIVNDFQKGDIAEGYSVSREKKESFPLTVTSAQKNPTAFYLCASNRGRGYSNQPQHFGDGTRLSIL.